The entry below gives a single T cell receptor (beta chain) sequence along with its context. The CDR3 runs to 12 residues. V was pared by 5 bases and J by 1 base, with 8 bases between. The germline V gene encodes CDR1 SQVTM and CDR2 ANQGSEA. This sample was taken from a study of T cells in tuberculosis. Study overall: Sequenced TCRs come from CD1B-GMM tetramer-binding T cells.

Thawed, overnight-rested PBMC were stained with GMM-loaded CD1B tetramer, viability dye and anti-CD3, then sorted. C32 glucose monomycolate from Rhodococcus equi was loaded onto the CD1B tetramers. Tetramer-sorted PBMC had been CD14 monocyte-depleted before freezing. From each donor, around 100,000 tetramer-negative cells were sorted. Notes on the study in general: The stringent gate may have excluded weak CD1B-GMM tetramer binders.

The assay was immunoSEQ multiplex PCR, and TCRdb's table has in-frame clones only and misses some. The sample yields 85,000 to 100,000 clones, roughly 93% seen once. The sequence was collected from an adult woman with latent tuberculosis. The sample consisted of CD1b-GMM tetramer-negative cells sorted from PBMCs. The genes are TRBV29-1 and TRBJ1-1; D not resolved. CDR3 DNA sequence: TGCAGCGTTCCCGTTTCGAACACTGAAGCTTTCTTT. This encodes CSVPVSNTEAFF.